This T cell receptor (beta chain) was sequenced during a study of CD8+ T cells in alopecia areata. Following extraction, RNA underwent reverse transcription to cDNA, which served as the sequencing template. Only in-frame clones appear in the TCRdb table, and some are missing; sequencing was by immunoSEQ multiplex PCR. The sample has approximately 180,000 clones; 67% are singletons. The CDR3 length is 15 residues. Germline V lookup: CDR1 GTSNPN, CDR2 SVGIG (reference sequence). V lost 0 bases and J lost 3, with 15 bases in between. This clone occurred a few times. The TCR was taken from a human donor with alopecia areata. The chain carries TRBV30 and TRBJ2-7, with D perhaps matching TRBD1 or TRBD2 (5 bases each). The sequenced sample was CD8+ T cells sorted from blood, obtained at week 0. The CDR3 here is CAWSVGLSGSYEQYF. CDR3 DNA: TGTGCCTGGAGTGTAGGGCTCTCAGGGAGCTACGAGCAGTACTTC.